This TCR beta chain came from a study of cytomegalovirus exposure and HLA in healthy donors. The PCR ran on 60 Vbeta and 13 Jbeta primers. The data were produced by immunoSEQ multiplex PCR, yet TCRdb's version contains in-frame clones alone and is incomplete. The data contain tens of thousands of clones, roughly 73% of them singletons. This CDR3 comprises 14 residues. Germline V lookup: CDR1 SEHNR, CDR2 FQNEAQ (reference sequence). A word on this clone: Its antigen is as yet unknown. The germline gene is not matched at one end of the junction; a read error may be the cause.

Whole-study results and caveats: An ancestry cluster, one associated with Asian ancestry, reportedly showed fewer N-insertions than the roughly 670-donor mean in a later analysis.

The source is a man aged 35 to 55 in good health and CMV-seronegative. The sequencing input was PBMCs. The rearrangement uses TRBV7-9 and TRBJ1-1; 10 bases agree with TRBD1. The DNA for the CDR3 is TGTTCCAGCAGGGGGGACAGGGGAGGAACTGAAGCTTTCTTT. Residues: CSSRGDRGGTEAFF.